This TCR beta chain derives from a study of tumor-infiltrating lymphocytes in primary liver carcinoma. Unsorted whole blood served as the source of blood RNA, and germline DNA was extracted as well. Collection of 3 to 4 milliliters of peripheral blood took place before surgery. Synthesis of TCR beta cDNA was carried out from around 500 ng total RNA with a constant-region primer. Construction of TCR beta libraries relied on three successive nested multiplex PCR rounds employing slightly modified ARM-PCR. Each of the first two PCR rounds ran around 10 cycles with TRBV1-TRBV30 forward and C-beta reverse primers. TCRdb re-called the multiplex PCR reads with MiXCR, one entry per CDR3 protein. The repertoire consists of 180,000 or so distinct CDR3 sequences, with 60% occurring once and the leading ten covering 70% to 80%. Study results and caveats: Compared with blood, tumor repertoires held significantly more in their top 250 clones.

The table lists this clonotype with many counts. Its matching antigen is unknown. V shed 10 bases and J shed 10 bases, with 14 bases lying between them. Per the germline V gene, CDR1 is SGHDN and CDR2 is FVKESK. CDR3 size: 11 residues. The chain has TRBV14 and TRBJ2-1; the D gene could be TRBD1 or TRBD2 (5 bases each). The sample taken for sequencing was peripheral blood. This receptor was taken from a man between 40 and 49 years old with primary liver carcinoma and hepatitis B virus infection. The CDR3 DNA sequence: TGTGCCACGGGAAGGGGCAGGGAGCAGTTCTTC. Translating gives CATGRGREQFF.